A selection of T cell receptor beta chains follows, all from one sample in a study of T cells in Graves' hyperthyroidism and ophthalmopathy. TCRdb ran MiXCR on the multiplex PCR reads and lists one entry per CDR3 protein. The sample consists of under 400,000 distinct CDR3 sequences, about 25% of them appearing once. Sequenced input: blood. These receptors came from a man aged 50 to 60 with Graves' hyperthyroidism. The CDR3 runs from the conserved cysteine through the conserved F or W. D genes are given only for firm matches. Rows give clone size only sometimes, using once, few, many, or a class for an expanded clone.

clone_size j_call d_call v_call cdr3_aa cdr3_nt
few TRBJ1-1 - TRBV7-8 CASSFDPTRTAEAFF TGTGCCAGCAGCTTCGACCCGACACGGACGGCTGAAGCTTTCTTT
few TRBJ1-2 - TRBV20-1 CSARDTTRRAGSYGYTF TGCAGTGCTAGAGATACGACAAGGCGAGCGGGATCCTATGGCTACACCTTC
few TRBJ2-3 - TRBV6-1 CASSDGGGETDTQYF TGTGCCAGCAGCGACGGAGGGGGGGAAACAGATACGCAGTATTTT
few TRBJ1-6 TRBD1 TRBV27 CASSAITGGNSPLHF TGTGCCAGCAGTGCTATTACAGGGGGCAATTCACCCCTCCACTTT
few TRBJ2-7 TRBD1 TRBV11-2 CASSLVPATGGDEQYF TGTGCCAGCAGCTTAGTCCCGGCGACAGGGGGCGACGAGCAGTACTTC
- TRBJ2-2 TRBD2 TRBV10-3 CAISDRGSWTGELFF TGTGCCATCAGTGACCGCGGGAGCTGGACCGGGGAGCTGTTTTTT
- TRBJ2-4 - TRBV6-1 CASRSRAGEGIQYF TGTGCCAGCAGATCCCGCGCGGGTGAGGGCATTCAGTACTTC
- TRBJ2-2 TRBD2 TRBV20-1 CSARVLAGTANTGELFF TGCAGTGCTAGAGTCTTAGCGGGGACGGCGAACACCGGGGAGCTGTTTTTT
- TRBJ2-5 - TRBV6-4 CASSQPAEETQYF TGTGCCAGCAGTCAACCAGCGGAAGAGACCCAGTACTTC
- TRBJ1-4 - TRBV11-2 CASSLDIGSGNEKLFF TGTGCCAGCAGCTTAGATATTGGCAGTGGTAATGAAAAACTGTTTTTT
- TRBJ1-5 TRBD1 TRBV7-2 CASSGWDSSNQPRHF TGTGCCAGCAGCGGTTGGGACAGTAGCAATCAGCCCCGGCATTTT